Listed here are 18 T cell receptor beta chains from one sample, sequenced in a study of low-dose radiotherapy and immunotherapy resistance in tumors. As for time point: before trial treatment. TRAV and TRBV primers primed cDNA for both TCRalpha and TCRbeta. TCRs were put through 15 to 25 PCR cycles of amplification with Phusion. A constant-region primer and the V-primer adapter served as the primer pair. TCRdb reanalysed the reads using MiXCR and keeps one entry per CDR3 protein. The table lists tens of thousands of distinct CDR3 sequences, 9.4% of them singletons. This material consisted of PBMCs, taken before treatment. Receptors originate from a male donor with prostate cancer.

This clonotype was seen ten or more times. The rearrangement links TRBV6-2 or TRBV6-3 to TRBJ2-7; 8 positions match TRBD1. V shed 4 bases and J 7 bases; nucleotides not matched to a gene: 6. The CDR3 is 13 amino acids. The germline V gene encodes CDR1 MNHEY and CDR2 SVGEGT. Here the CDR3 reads CASSFTGGREQYF. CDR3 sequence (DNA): TGTGCCAGCAGTTTTACAGGGGGACGGGAGCAGTACTTC.

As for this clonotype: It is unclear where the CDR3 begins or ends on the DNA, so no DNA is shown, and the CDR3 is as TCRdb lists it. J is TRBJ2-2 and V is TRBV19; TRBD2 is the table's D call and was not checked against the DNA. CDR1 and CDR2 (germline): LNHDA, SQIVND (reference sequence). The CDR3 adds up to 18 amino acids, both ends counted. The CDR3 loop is CASSVRHSGTDTGELFFF.

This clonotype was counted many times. CDR3 amino acids: CATSDIGSGGPIGDTQYF. CDR3 bases: TGTGCCACCAGTGATATTGGATCGGGAGGGCCGATTGGAGATACGCAGTATTTT. The chain is built from TRBV24-1 and TRBJ2-3, with 8 bases that match TRBD2. Germline V gene data show CDR1 as KGHDR and CDR2 as SFDVKD. This CDR3 comprises 18 residues. With 3 bases clipped from V and 5 bases from J, the junction kept 15 bases outside the gene matches.

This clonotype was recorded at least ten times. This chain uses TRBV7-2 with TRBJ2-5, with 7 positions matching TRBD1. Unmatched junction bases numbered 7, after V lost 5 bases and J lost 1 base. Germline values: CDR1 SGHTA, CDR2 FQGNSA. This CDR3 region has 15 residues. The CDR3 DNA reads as TGTGCCAGCAGCACAAGACAGGGACCCCAAGAGACCCAGTACTTC. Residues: CASSTRQGPQETQYF.

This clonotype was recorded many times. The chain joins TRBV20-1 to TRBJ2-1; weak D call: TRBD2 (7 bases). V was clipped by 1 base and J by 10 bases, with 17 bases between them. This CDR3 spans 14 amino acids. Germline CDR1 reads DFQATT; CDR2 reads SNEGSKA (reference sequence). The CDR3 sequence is CSARGGGNINEQFF. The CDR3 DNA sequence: TGCAGTGCTAGAGGGGGGGGCAATATTAACGAGCAGTTCTTC.

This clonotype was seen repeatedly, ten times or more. CDR3: CASSYLRTPEGNEQFF. CDR3 in DNA: TGTGCCAGCAGCTACCTCAGGACCCCAGAGGGCAATGAGCAGTTCTTC. This sequence joins TRBV6-5 and TRBJ2-1; a weak D match, TRBD2 (5 bases). V was pared by 6 bases and J by 6 bases, with 21 bases between. Germline V gene sequence: CDR1 MNHEY, CDR2 SVGAGI. The CDR3 spans 16 residues.

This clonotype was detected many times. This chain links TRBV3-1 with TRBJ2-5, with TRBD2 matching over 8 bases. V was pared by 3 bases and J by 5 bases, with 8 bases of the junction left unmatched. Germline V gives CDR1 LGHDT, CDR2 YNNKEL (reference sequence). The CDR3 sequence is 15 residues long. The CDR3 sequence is CASSHFSGMGETQYF. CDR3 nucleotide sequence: TGTGCCAGCAGCCACTTTAGCGGGATGGGTGAGACCCAGTACTTC.

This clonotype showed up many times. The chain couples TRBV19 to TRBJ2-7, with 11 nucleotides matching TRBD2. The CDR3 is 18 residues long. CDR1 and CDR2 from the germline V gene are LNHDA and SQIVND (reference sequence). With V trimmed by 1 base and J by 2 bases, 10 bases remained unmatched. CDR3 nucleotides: TGTGCCAGTAGTATAGGCGGACCGGGACTAGCGGTCCCCTACGAGCAGTACTTC. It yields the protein CASSIGGPGLAVPYEQYF. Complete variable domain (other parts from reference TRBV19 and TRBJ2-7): DGGITQSPKYLFRKEGQNVTLSCEQNLNHDAMYWYRQDPGQGLRLIYYSQIVNDFQKGDIAEGYSVSREKKESFPLTVTSAQKNPTAFYLCASSIGGPGLAVPYEQYFGPGTRLTVT.

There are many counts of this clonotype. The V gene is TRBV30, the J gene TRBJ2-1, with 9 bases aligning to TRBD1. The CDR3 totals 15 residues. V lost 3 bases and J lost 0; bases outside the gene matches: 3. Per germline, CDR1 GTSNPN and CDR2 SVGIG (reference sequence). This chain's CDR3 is CAWRATGGSYNEQFF. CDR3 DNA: TGTGCCTGGAGGGCGACAGGGGGCTCCTACAATGAGCAGTTCTTC.

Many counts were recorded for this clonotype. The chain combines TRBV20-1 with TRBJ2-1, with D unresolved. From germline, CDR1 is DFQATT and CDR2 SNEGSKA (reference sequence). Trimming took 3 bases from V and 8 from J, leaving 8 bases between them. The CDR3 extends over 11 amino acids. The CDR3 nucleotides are TGCAGTGCTAGCCCCCTCGATGAGCAGTTCTTC. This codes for CSASPLDEQFF.

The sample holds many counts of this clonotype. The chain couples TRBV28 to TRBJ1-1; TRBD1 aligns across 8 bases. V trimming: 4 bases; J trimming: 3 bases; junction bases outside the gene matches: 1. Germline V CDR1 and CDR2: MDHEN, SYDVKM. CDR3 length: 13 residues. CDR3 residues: CASSWGQDTEAFF. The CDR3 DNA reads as TGTGCCAGCAGTTGGGGACAGGACACTGAAGCTTTCTTT.

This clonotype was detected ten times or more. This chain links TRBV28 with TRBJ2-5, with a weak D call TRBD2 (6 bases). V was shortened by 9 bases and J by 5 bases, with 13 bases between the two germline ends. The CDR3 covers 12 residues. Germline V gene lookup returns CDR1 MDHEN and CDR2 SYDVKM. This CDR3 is CASNGGAETQYF. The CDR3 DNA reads TGTGCCAGTAACGGGGGTGCCGAGACCCAGTACTTC.

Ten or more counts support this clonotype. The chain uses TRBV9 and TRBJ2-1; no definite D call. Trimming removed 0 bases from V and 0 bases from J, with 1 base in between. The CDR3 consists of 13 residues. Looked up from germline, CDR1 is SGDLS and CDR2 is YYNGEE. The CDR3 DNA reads TGTGCCAGCAGCGTAGGCTCCTACAATGAGCAGTTCTTC. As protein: CASSVGSYNEQFF.

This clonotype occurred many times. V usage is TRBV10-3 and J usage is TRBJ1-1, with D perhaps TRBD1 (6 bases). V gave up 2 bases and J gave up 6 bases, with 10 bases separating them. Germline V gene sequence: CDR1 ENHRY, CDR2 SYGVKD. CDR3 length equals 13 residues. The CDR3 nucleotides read TGTGCCATCAGTGAGGCGCCAGGGGCTGAAGCTTTCTTT. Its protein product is CAISEAPGAEAFF.

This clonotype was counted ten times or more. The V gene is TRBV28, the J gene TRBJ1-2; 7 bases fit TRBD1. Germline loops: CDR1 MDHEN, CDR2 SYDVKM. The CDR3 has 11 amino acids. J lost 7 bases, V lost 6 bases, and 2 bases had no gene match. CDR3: CASRTGIGYTF. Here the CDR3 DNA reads TGTGCCAGCAGGACAGGGATTGGCTACACCTTC.

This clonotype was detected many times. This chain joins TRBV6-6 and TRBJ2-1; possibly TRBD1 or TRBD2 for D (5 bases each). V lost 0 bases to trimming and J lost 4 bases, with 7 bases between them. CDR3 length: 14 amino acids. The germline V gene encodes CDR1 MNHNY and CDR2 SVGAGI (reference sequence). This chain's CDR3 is CASSYSEGYNEQFF. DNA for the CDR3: TGTGCCAGCAGTTACTCCGAGGGGTACAATGAGCAGTTCTTC.

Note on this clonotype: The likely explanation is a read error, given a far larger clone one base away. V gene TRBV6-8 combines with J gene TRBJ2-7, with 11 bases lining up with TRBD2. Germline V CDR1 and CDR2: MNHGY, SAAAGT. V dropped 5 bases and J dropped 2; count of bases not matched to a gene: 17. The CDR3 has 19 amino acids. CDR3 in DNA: TGTGCCAGCAGTGTCAAAACCGGTCTAACTAGCGGGAGCCCCTACGAGCAGTACTTC. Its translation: CASSVKTGLTSGSPYEQYF.

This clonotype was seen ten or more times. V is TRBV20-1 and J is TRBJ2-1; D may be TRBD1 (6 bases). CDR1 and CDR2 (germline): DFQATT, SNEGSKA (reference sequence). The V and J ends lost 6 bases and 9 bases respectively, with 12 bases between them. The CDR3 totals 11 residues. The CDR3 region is CSAPGQLEQFF. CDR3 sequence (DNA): TGCAGTGCGCCAGGACAGCTTGAGCAGTTCTTC.